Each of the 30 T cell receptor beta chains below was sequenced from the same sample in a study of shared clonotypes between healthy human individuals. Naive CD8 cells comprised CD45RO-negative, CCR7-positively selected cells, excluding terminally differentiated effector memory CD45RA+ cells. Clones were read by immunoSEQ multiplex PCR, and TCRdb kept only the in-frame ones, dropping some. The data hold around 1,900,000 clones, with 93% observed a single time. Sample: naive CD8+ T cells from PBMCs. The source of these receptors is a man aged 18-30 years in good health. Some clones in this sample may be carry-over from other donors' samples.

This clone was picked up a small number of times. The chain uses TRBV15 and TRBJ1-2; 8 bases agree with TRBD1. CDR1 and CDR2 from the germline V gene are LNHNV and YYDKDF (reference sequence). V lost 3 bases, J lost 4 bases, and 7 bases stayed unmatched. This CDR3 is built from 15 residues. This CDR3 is CATSRVTGDVYGYTF. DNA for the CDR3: TGTGCCACCAGCAGGGTGACAGGGGACGTCTATGGCTACACCTTC.

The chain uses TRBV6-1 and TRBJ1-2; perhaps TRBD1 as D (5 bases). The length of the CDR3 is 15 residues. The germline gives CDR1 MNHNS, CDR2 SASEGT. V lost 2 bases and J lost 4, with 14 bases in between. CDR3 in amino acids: CASSEYAGLGYGYTF. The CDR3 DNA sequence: TGTGCCAGCAGTGAATACGCAGGGCTGGGCTATGGCTACACCTTC.

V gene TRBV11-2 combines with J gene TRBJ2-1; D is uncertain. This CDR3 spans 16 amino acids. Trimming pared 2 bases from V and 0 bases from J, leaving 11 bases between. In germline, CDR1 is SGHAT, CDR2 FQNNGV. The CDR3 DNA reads TGTGCCAGCAGCTTATTGGGCGCGAGCTCCTACAATGAGCAGTTCTTC. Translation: CASSLLGASSYNEQFF.

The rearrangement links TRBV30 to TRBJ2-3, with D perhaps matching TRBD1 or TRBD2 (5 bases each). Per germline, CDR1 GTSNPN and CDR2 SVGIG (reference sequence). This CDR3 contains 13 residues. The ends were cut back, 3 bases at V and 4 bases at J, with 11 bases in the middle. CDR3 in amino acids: CAWSGTIADTQYF. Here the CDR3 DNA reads TGTGCCTGGAGCGGGACGATCGCAGATACGCAGTATTTT.

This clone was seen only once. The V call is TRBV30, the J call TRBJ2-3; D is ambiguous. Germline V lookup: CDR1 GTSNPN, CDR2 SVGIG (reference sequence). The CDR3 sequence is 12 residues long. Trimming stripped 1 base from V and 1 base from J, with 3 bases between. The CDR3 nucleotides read TGTGCCTGGAGTGCCCGCACAGATACGCAGTATTTT. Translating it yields CAWSARTDTQYF. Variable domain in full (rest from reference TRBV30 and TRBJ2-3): SQTIHQWPATLVQPVGSPLSLECTVEGTSNPNLYWYRQAAGRGLQLLFYSVGIGQISSEVPQNLSASRPQDRQFILSSKKLLLSDSGFYLCAWSARTDTQYFGPGTRLTVL.

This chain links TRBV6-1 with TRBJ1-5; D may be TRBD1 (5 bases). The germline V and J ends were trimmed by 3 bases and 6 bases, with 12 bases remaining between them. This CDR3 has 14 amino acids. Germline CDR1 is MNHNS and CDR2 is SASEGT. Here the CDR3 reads CASSEGGRAQPQHF. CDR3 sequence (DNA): TGTGCCAGCAGTGAGGGGGGTCGCGCTCAGCCCCAGCATTTT.

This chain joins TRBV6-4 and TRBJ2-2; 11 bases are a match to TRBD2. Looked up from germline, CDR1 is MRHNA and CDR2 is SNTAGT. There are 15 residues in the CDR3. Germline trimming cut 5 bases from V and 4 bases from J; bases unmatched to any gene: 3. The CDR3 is CASSFLAGGTGELFF. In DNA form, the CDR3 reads TGTGCCAGCAGTTTTCTAGCGGGAGGCACCGGGGAGCTGTTTTTT.

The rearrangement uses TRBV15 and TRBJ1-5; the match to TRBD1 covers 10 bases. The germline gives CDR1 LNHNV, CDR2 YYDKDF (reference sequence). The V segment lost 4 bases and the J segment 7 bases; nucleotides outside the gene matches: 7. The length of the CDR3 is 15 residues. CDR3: CATSTGQGVRQPQHF. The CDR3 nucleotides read TGTGCCACCAGCACTGGACAGGGGGTGAGGCAGCCCCAGCATTTT.

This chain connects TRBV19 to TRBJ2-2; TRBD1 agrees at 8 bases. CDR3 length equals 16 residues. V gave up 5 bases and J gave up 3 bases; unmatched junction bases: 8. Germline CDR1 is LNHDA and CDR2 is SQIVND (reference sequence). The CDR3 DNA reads TGTGCCAGTAGTCTCCGGACAGGGAGTGACACCGGGGAGCTGTTTTTT. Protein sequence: CASSLRTGSDTGELFF.

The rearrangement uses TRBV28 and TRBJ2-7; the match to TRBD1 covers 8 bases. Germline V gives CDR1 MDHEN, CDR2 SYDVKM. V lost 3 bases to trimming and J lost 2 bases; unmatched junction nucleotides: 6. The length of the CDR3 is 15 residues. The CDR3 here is CASSFLGQETYEQYF. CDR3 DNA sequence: TGTGCCAGCAGTTTCCTGGGACAGGAAACCTACGAGCAGTACTTC.

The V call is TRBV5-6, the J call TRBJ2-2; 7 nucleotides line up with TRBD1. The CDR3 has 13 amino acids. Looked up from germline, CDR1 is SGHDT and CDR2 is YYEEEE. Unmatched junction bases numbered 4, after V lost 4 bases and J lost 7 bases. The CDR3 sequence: CASSPQGVGELFF. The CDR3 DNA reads TGTGCCAGCAGCCCGCAGGGGGTCGGGGAGCTGTTTTTT.

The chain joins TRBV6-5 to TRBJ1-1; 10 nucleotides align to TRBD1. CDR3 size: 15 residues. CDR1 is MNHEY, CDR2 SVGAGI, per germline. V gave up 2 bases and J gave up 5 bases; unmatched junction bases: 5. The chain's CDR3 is CASSYHGQGGTEAFF. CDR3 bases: TGTGCCAGCAGTTACCATGGACAGGGGGGAACTGAAGCTTTCTTT.

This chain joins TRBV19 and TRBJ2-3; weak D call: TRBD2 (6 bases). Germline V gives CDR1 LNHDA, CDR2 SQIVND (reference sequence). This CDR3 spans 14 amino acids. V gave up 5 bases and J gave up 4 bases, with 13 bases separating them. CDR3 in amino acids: CASSVLTGADTQYF. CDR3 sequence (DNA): TGTGCCAGTAGTGTACTGACGGGAGCAGATACGCAGTATTTT.

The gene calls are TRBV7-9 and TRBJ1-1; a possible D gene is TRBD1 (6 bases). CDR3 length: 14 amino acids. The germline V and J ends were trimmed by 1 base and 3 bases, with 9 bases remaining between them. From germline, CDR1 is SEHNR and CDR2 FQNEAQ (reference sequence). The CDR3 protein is CASSLDRDDTEAFF. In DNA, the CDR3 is TGTGCCAGCAGCTTAGACAGGGATGACACTGAAGCTTTCTTT.

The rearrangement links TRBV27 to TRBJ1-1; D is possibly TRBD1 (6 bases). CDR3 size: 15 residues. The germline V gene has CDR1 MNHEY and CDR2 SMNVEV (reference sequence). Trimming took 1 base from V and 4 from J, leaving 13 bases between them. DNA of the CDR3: TGTGCCAGCAGTTTATTCGGGGGGCTGGGCACTGAAGCTTTCTTT. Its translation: CASSLFGGLGTEAFF.

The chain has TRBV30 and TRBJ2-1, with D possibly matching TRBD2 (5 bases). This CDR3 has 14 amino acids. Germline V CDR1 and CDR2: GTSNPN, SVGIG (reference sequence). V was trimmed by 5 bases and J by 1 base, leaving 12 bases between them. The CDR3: CAWDLGGSYNEQFF. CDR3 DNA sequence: TGTGCCTGGGATCTGGGCGGGTCCTACAATGAGCAGTTCTTC.

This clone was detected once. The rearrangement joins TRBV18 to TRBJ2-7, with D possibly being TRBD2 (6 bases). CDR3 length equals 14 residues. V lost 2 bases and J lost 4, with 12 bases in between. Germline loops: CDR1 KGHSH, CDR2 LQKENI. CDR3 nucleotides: TGTGCCAGCTCACCATCCGGGGGATTGTACGAGCAGTACTTC. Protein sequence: CASSPSGGLYEQYF.

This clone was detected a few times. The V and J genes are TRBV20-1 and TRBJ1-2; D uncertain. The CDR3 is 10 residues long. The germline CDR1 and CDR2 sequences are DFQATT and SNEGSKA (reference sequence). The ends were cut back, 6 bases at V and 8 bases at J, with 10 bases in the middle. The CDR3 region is CSAKRQGYTF. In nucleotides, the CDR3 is TGCAGTGCCAAAAGACAAGGCTACACCTTC.

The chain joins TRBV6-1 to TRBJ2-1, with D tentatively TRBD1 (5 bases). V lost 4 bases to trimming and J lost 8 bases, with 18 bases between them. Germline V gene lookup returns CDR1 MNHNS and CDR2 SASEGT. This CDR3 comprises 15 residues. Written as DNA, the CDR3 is TGTGCCAGCAGTGGGCTTAGGGGTACCCCGGATGAGCAGTTCTTC. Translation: CASSGLRGTPDEQFF.

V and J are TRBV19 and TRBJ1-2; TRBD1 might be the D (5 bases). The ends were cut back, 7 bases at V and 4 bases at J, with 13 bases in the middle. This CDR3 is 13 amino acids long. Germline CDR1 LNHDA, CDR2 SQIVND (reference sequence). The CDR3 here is CASTSGISYGYTF. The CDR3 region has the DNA TGTGCCAGTACGTCAGGGATCTCCTATGGCTACACCTTC. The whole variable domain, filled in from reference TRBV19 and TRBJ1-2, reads DGGITQSPKYLFRKEGQNVTLSCEQNLNHDAMYWYRQDPGQGLRLIYYSQIVNDFQKGDIAEGYSVSREKKESFPLTVTSAQKNPTAFYLCASTSGISYGYTFGSGTRLTVV.

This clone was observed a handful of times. The CDR3 region is CSVVYRADTEAFF. For the CDR3, the DNA is TGCAGCGTTGTATACAGGGCGGACACTGAAGCTTTCTTT. The J gene is TRBJ1-1, the V gene TRBV29-1; D might be TRBD1 (6 bases). Trimming took 4 bases from V and 3 from J, leaving 12 bases between them. In germline, CDR1 is SQVTM, CDR2 ANQGSEA. The CDR3 sequence is 13 residues long.

The CDR3 is CASSPRDGLAGANTGELFF. The CDR3 DNA is TGTGCCAGCAGCCCCCGGGACGGTCTAGCGGGAGCGAACACCGGGGAGCTGTTTTTT. This chain uses TRBV9 with TRBJ2-2, with TRBD2 matching over 10 bases. CDR3 size: 19 residues. V was clipped by 4 bases and J by 0 bases; unmatched bases: 12. Germline V gene lookup returns CDR1 SGDLS and CDR2 YYNGEE.

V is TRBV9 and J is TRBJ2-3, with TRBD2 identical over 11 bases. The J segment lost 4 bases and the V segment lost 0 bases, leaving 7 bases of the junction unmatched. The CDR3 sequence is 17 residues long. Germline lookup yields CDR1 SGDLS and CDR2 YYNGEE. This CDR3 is CASSVDTSGSSADTQYF. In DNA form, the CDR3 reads TGTGCCAGCAGCGTAGATACTAGCGGGAGCTCGGCAGATACGCAGTATTTT.

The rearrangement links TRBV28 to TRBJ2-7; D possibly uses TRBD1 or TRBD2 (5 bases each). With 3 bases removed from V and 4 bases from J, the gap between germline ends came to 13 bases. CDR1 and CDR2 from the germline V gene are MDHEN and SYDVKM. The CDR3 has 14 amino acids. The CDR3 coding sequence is TGTGCCAGCAGTTTTGGGACCCCCCGGTACGAGCAGTACTTC. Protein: CASSFGTPRYEQYF.

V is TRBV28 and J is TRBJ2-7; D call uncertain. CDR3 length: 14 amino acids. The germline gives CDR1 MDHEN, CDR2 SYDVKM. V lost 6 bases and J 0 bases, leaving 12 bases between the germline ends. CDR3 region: CASSRPSSSYEQYF. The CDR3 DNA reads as TGTGCCAGCAGCCGGCCGTCCAGCTCCTACGAGCAGTACTTC.

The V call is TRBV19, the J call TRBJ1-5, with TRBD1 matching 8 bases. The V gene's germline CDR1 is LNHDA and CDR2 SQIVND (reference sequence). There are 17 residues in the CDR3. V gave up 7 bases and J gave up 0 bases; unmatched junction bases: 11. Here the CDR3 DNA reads TGTGCCAGTAACCACGGACAGGGCCCCTATAGCAATCAGCCCCAGCATTTT. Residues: CASNHGQGPYSNQPQHF.

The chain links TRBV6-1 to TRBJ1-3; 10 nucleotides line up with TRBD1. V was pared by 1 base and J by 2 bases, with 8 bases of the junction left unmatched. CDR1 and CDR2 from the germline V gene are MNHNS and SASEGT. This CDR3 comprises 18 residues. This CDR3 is CASSEDGTGVLAGNTIYF. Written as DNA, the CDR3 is TGTGCCAGCAGTGAAGACGGGACAGGGGTGTTGGCTGGAAACACCATATATTTT.

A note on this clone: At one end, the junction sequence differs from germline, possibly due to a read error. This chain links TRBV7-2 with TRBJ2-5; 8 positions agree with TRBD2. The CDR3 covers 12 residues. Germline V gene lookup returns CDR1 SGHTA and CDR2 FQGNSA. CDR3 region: CASSLGGLGADF. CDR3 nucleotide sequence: TGTGCCAGCAGCTTGGGGGGACTAGGGGCGGACTTC.

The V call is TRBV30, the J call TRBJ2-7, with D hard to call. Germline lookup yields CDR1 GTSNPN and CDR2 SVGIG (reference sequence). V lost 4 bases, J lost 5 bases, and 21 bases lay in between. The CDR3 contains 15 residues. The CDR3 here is CAWKTPRQLVHEQYF. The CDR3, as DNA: TGTGCCTGGAAAACCCCGCGGCAGCTTGTCCACGAGCAGTACTTC. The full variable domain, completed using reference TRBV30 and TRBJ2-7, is SQTIHQWPATLVQPVGSPLSLECTVEGTSNPNLYWYRQAAGRGLQLLFYSVGIGQISSEVPQNLSASRPQDRQFILSSKKLLLSDSGFYLCAWKTPRQLVHEQYFGPGTRLTVT.

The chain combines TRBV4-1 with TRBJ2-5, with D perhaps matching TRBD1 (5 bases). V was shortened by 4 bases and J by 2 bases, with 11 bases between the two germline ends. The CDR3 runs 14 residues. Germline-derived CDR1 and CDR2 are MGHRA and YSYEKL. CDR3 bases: TGCGCCAGCAGCCCCTCGACAGCTCAAGAGACCCAGTACTTC. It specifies CASSPSTAQETQYF.